A selection of T cell receptor beta chains follows, all from one sample in a study of blood T cell repertoires in COVID-19. Method: immunoSEQ multiplex PCR; TCRdb's copy keeps in-frame clones and lacks some. This sample has about 210,000 clones, with 88% found just once. Sequencing was performed on PBMCs or T cells enriched from blood (not recorded which). The receptors shown here come from a woman between 40 and 50 years old with acute COVID-19. CDR3s include the opening cysteine and the closing phenylalanine or tryptophan. Fields, in order: J gene, V gene, CDR3 protein.

J gene: TRBJ1-2; V gene: TRBV28; CDR3 protein: CASSRPWDRGYFGYTF
J gene: TRBJ1-6; V gene: TRBV6-5; CDR3 protein: CASTLGTALHF
J gene: TRBJ2-5; V gene: TRBV5-1; CDR3 protein: CASSPGDSSIQYF
J gene: TRBJ2-3; V gene: TRBV11-2; CDR3 protein: CASGGRLTSAGGTQYF
J gene: TRBJ2-1; V gene: TRBV7-2; CDR3 protein: CASSLLAGTTEQFF
J gene: TRBJ1-1; V gene: TRBV6-5; CDR3 protein: CASSYSSVGITEAFF
J gene: TRBJ2-5; V gene: TRBV5-6; CDR3 protein: CASSLVGLEQETQYF
J gene: TRBJ1-6; V gene: TRBV2; CDR3 protein: CASRAERSPLHF
J gene: TRBJ1-1; V gene: TRBV5-1; CDR3 protein: CASSLAKDRGRTEAFF
J gene: TRBJ2-1; V gene: TRBV5-1; CDR3 protein: CASSLDASSYEQFF
J gene: TRBJ2-2; V gene: TRBV7-9; CDR3 protein: CASSLETPGLATGELFF
J gene: TRBJ1-2; V gene: TRBV24-1; CDR3 protein: CATSDLTGTGETGYTF
J gene: TRBJ2-1; V gene: TRBV20-1; CDR3 protein: CSASLVATNEQFF
J gene: TRBJ1-2; V gene: TRBV6-5; CDR3 protein: CASSRTEGYGYTF
J gene: TRBJ1-6; V gene: TRBV9; CDR3 protein: CASSVAGDASPLHF
J gene: TRBJ2-3; V gene: TRBV12-5; CDR3 protein: CATGPAGTDTQYF
J gene: TRBJ1-2; V gene: TRBV6-5; CDR3 protein: CASADRGRGYGYTF
J gene: TRBJ1-2; V gene: TRBV27; CDR3 protein: CASSSWTGGYGYTF
J gene: TRBJ1-1; V gene: TRBV19; CDR3 protein: CASTNRGSGLEAFF
J gene: TRBJ2-5; V gene: TRBV9; CDR3 protein: CASSVRDRYMETQYF
J gene: TRBJ2-3; V gene: TRBV28; CDR3 protein: CASSRQTGSDTQYF
J gene: TRBJ1-2; V gene: TRBV27; CDR3 protein: CASSTQGGNYGYTF
J gene: TRBJ1-4; V gene: TRBV9; CDR3 protein: CASSVDQGRTNEKLFF
J gene: TRBJ2-3; V gene: TRBV5-1; CDR3 protein: CASWESGGAADTQYF
J gene: TRBJ2-5; V gene: TRBV24-1; CDR3 protein: CATSDPTGGETQYF
J gene: TRBJ2-2; V gene: TRBV30; CDR3 protein: CAWSSGQGSGELFF
J gene: TRBJ2-2; V gene: TRBV11-2; CDR3 protein: CASRSPGTGAGELFF
J gene: TRBJ2-1; V gene: TRBV7-2; CDR3 protein: CASSPQRGTTHNEQFF
J gene: TRBJ1-4; V gene: TRBV30; CDR3 protein: CAWTGVRGEKLFF
J gene: TRBJ1-4; V gene: TRBV4-3; CDR3 protein: CASSQGQGYEKLFF
J gene: TRBJ1-2; V gene: TRBV5-8; CDR3 protein: CASSLSGGGKYGYTF
J gene: TRBJ2-5; V gene: TRBV30; CDR3 protein: CAWSGGQGSGETQYF
J gene: TRBJ1-6; V gene: TRBV6-5; CDR3 protein: CASSPGTGGVPLHF
J gene: TRBJ2-7; V gene: TRBV29-1; CDR3 protein: CSVRQGGAYEQYF
J gene: TRBJ2-5; V gene: TRBV3-1/TRBV3-2; CDR3 protein: CASSQVIGGTGDEETQYF
J gene: TRBJ2-3; V gene: TRBV19; CDR3 protein: CASSIMGGPDTQYF
J gene: TRBJ2-3; V gene: TRBV5-1; CDR3 protein: CASSLSSGPSTDTQYF
J gene: TRBJ1-2; V gene: TRBV7-2; CDR3 protein: CASSLVVGRGTDYGYTF
J gene: TRBJ1-2; V gene: TRBV10-2; CDR3 protein: CASSGRDYGYTF
J gene: TRBJ2-2; V gene: TRBV9; CDR3 protein: CASSVEGQFTGELFF
J gene: TRBJ1-2; V gene: TRBV6-2/TRBV6-3; CDR3 protein: CASSQSAGNGYTF
J gene: TRBJ1-2; V gene: TRBV6-5; CDR3 protein: CASSKSKPSYGYTF
J gene: TRBJ2-2; V gene: TRBV4-3; CDR3 protein: CASSQDGASHTGELFF
J gene: TRBJ2-3; V gene: TRBV28; CDR3 protein: CASSSVDRPPSDTQYF
J gene: TRBJ1-3; V gene: TRBV11-2; CDR3 protein: CASSFLQGSGNTIYF
J gene: TRBJ2-3; V gene: TRBV29-1; CDR3 protein: CSVTTGGDTQYF
J gene: TRBJ1-2; V gene: TRBV7-8; CDR3 protein: CASSGRTGQGYTF
J gene: TRBJ1-6; V gene: TRBV7-2; CDR3 protein: CASSLDWTGRDLHF
J gene: TRBJ2-7; V gene: TRBV9; CDR3 protein: CASSPPKGTGGSEQYF
J gene: TRBJ2-3; V gene: TRBV6-6; CDR3 protein: CASRTSGLAREDTQYF
J gene: TRBJ2-1; V gene: TRBV27; CDR3 protein: CASSFRQGAYNEQFF
J gene: TRBJ1-1; V gene: TRBV27; CDR3 protein: CASSLWSGTEAFF
J gene: TRBJ1-5; V gene: TRBV7-6; CDR3 protein: CATGGQGYNNQPQHF